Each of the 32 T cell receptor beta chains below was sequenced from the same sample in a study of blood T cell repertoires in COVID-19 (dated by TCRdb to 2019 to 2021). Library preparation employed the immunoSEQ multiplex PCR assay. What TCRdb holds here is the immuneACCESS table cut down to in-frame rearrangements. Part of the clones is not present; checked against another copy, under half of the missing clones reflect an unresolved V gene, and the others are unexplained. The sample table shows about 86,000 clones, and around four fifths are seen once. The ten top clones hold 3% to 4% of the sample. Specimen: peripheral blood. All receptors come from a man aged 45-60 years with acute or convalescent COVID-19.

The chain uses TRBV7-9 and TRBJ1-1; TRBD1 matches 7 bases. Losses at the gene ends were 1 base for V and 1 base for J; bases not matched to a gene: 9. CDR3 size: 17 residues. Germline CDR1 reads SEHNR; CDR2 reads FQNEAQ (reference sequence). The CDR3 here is CASSLGGGGLENTEAFF. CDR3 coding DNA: TGTGCCAGCAGCTTAGGAGGGGGCGGTTTAGAGAACACTGAAGCTTTCTTT.

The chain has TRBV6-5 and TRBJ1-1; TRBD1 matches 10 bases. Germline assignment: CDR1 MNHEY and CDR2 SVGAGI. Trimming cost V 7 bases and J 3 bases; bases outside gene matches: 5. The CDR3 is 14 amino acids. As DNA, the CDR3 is TGTGCCAGCACCCAGACAGGGGGCTACACTGAAGCTTTCTTT. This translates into CASTQTGGYTEAFF.

As DNA, the CDR3 is TGTGCCACAACTCCGGGACAGGGCCTTTACGAGCAGTACTTC. It specifies CATTPGQGLYEQYF. J is TRBJ2-7 and V is TRBV10-3; 9 bases map to TRBD1. Germline CDR1 is ENHRY and CDR2 is SYGVKD. CDR3 length: 14 amino acids. J was trimmed by 4 bases and V by 10 bases; bases with no gene match: 11.

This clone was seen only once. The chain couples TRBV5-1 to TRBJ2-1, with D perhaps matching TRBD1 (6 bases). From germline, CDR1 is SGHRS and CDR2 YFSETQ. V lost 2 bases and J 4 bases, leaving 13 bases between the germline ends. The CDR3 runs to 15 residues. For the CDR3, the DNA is TGCGCCAGCAGCTTAACAGGGAGTAGGTACAATGAGCAGTTCTTC. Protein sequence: CASSLTGSRYNEQFF.

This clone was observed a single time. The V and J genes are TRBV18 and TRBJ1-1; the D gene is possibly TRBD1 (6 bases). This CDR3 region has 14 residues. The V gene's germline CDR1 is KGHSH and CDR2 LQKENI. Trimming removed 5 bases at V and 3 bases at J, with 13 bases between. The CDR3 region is CASSTGTSDTEAFF. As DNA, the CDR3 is TGTGCCAGCTCAACCGGGACATCTGACACTGAAGCTTTCTTT.

In DNA form, the CDR3 reads TGTGCCAGCAGCTTACAGGGTTTCCCCGGGGAGCTGTTTTTT. The encoded protein is CASSLQGFPGELFF. V usage is TRBV11-3 and J usage is TRBJ2-2; TRBD1 might be the D (5 bases). V gave up 2 bases and J gave up 6 bases, with 10 bases separating them. The length of the CDR3 is 14 residues. In germline, CDR1 is SGHNT, CDR2 YENEEA.

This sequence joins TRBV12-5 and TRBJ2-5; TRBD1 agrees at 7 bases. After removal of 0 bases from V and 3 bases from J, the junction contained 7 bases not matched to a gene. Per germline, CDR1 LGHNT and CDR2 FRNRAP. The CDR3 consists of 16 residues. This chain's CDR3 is CASGLVTGTVEETQYF. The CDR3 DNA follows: TGTGCTAGTGGTTTGGTAACCGGGACAGTCGAAGAGACCCAGTACTTC. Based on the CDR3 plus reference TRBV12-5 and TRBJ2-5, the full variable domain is DARVTQTPRHKVTEMGQEVTMRCQPILGHNTVFWYRQTMMQGLELLAYFRNRAPLDDSGMPKDRFSAEMPDATLATLKIQPSEPRDSAVYFCASGLVTGTVEETQYFGPGTRLLVL.

The CDR3 nucleotides read TGTGCCAGCAGTCAGTACAGGGGGCAAGGAACTGAAGCTTTCTTT. Translation: CASSQYRGQGTEAFF. The J gene is TRBJ1-1, the V gene TRBV6-2 or TRBV6-3, with 9 bases that match TRBD1. Germline CDR1 MNHEY, CDR2 SVGEGT. Unmatched junction bases numbered 9, after V lost 5 bases and J lost 5 bases. This CDR3 comprises 15 residues.

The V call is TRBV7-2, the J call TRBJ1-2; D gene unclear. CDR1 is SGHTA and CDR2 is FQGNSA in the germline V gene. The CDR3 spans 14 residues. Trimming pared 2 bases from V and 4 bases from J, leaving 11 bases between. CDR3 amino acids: CASSLSKAIYGYTF. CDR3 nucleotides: TGTGCCAGCAGCTTAAGTAAAGCTATCTATGGCTACACCTTC.

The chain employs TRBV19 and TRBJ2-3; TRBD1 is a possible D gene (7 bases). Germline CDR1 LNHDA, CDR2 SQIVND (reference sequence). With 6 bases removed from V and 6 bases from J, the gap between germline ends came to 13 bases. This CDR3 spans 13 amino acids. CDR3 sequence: CASREGAGDTQYF. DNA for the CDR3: TGTGCCAGTAGGGAGGGGGCGGGGGATACGCAGTATTTT.

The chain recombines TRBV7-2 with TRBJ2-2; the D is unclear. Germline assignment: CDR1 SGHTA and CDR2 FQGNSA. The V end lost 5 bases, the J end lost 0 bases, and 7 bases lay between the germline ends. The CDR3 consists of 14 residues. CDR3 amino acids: CASSLRANTGELFF. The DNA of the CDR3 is TGTGCCAGCAGCCTCCGGGCGAACACCGGGGAGCTGTTTTTT.

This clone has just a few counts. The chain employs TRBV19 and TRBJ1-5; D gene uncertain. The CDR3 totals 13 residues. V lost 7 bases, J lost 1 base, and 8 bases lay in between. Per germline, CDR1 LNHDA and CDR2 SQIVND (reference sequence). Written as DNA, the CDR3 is TGTGCCAGTACGGGCGGGAGCAATCAGCCCCAGCATTTT. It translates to CASTGGSNQPQHF.

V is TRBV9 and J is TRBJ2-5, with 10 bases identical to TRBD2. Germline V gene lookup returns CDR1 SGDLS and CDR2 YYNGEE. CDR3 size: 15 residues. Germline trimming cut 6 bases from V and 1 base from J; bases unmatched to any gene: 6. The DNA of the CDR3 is TGTGCCAGCAACTTAGCGGGGGGCCTCCAAGAGACCCAGTACTTC. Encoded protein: CASNLAGGLQETQYF.

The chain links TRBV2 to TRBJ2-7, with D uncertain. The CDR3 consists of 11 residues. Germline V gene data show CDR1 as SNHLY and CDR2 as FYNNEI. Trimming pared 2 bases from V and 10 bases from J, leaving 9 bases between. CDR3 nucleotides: TGTGCCAGCAGTGAAAGGCTAGTTCAGTACTTC. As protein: CASSERLVQYF.

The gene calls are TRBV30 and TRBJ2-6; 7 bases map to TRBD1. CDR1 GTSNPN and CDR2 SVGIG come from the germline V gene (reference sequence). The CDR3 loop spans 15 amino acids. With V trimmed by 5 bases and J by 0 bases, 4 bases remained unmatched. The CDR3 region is CAWGQVPSGANVLTF. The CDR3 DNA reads TGTGCCTGGGGACAGGTCCCCTCTGGGGCCAACGTCCTGACTTTC. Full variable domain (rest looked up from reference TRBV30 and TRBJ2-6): SQTIHQWPATLVQPVGSPLSLECTVEGTSNPNLYWYRQAAGRGLQLLFYSVGIGQISSEVPQNLSASRPQDRQFILSSKKLLLSDSGFYLCAWGQVPSGANVLTFGAGSRLTVL.

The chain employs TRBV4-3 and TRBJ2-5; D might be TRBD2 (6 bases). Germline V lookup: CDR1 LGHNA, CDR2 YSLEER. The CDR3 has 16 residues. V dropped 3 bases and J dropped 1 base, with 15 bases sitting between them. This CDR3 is CASSQARGGTQETQYF. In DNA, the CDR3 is TGCGCCAGCAGCCAGGCTCGTGGGGGGACCCAAGAGACCCAGTACTTC.

The CDR3 DNA is TGTGCCAGCCGACAGGGGTTTAGCACAGATACGCAGTATTTT. This gives the protein CASRQGFSTDTQYF. This chain joins TRBV14 and TRBJ2-3; 8 bases map to TRBD1. Germline CDR1 is SGHDN and CDR2 is FVKESK. The CDR3 runs to 14 residues. V dropped 8 bases and J dropped 0; count of bases not matched to a gene: 4.

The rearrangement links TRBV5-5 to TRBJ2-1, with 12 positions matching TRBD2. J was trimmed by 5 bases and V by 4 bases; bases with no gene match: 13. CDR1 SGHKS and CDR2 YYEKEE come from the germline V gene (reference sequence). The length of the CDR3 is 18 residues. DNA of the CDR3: TGTGCCAGCAGCAGAACTAACAACCTAGCGGGAGGGGACAATGAGCAGTTCTTC. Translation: CASSRTNNLAGGDNEQFF.

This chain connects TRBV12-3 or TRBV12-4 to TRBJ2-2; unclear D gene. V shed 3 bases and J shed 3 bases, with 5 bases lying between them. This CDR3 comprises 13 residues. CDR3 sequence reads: CASSFRHTGELFF. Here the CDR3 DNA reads TGTGCCAGCAGTTTCAGGCACACCGGGGAGCTGTTTTTT.

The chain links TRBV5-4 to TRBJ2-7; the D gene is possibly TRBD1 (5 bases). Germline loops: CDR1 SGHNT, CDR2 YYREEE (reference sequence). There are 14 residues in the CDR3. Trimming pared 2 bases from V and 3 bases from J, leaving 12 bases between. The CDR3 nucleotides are TGTGCCAGCAGCTTATGGACAAAAGTCTACGAGCAGTACTTC. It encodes CASSLWTKVYEQYF.

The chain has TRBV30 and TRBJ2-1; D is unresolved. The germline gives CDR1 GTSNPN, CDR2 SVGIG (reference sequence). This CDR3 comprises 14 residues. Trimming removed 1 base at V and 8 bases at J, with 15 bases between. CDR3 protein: CAWSGGRGFDEQFF. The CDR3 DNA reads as TGTGCCTGGAGTGGTGGTAGAGGTTTTGATGAGCAGTTCTTC.

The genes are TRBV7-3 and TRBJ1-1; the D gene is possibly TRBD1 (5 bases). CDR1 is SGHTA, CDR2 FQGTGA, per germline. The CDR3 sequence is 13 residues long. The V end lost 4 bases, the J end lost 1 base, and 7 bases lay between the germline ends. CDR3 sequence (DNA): TGTGCCAGCAGCTCCGACAGGAACACTGAAGCTTTCTTT. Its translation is CASSSDRNTEAFF.

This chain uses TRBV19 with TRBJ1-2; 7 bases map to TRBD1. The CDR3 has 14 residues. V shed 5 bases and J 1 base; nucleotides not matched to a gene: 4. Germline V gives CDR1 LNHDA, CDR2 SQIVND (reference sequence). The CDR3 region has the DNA TGTGCCAGTAGTGCCCGGGACAGTAACTATGGCTACACCTTC. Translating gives CASSARDSNYGYTF.

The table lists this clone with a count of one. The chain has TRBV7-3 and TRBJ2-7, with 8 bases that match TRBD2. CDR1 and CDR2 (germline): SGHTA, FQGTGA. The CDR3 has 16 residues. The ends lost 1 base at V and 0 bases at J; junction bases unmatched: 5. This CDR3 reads CASSLMPSGLSYEQYF. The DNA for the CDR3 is TGTGCCAGCAGCTTAATGCCTAGCGGGCTCTCCTACGAGCAGTACTTC. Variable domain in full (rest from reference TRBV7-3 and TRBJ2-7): GAGVSQTPSNKVTEKGKYVELRCDPISGHTALYWYRQSLGQGPEFLIYFQGTGAADDSGLPNDRFFAVRPEGSVSTLKIQRTERGDSAVYLCASSLMPSGLSYEQYFGPGTRLTVT.

CDR3 sequence reads: CASSLDAGNNEQFF. The DNA of the CDR3 is TGCGCCAGCAGCTTGGACGCAGGGAACAATGAGCAGTTCTTC. The J gene is TRBJ2-1, the V gene TRBV5-1; TRBD1 might be the D (5 bases). The CDR3 spans 14 residues. The germline CDR1 and CDR2 sequences are SGHRS and YFSETQ. Trimming removed 0 bases at V and 5 bases at J, with 9 bases between.

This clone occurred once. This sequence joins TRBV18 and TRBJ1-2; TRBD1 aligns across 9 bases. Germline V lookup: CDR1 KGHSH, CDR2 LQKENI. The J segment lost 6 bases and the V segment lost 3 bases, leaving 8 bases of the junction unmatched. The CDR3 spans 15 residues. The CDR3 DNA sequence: TGTGCCAGCTCACCGCGGACAGGGGCAGAGGATGGCTACACCTTC. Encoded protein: CASSPRTGAEDGYTF.

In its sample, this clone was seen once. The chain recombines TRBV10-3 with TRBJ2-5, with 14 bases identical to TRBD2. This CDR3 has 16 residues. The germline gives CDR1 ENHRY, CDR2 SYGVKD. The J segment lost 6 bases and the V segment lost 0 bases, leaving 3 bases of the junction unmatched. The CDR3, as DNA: TGTGCCATCAGTGAGTCCGGGACTAGCGGGAGTAAGACCCAGTACTTC. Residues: CAISESGTSGSKTQYF.

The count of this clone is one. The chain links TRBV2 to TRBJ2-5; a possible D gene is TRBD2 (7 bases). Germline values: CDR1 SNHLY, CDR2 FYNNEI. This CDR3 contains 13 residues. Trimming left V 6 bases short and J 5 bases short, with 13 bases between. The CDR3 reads CASSEGGVETQYF. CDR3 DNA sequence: TGTGCCAGCAGCGAGGGGGGGGTGGAGACCCAGTACTTC.

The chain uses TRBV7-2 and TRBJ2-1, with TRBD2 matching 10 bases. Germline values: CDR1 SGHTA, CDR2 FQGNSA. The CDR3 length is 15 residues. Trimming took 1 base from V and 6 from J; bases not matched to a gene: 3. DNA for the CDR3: TGTGCCAGCAGCTTAGTTGCTAGCGGGAGCAATGAGCAGTTCTTC. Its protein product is CASSLVASGSNEQFF.

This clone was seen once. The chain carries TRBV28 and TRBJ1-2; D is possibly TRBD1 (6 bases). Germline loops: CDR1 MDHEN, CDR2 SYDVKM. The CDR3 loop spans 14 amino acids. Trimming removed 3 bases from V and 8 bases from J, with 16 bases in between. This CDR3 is CASSLEGGVGGYTF. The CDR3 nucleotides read TGTGCCAGCAGTTTGGAGGGGGGGGTCGGAGGCTACACCTTC.

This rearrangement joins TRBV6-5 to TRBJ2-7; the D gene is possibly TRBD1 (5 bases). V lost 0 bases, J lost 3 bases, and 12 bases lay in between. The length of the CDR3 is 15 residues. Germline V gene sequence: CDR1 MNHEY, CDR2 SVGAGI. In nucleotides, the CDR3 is TGTGCCAGCAGTTACTCTTATTCTGACAGCTACGAGCAGTACTTC. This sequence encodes CASSYSYSDSYEQYF.

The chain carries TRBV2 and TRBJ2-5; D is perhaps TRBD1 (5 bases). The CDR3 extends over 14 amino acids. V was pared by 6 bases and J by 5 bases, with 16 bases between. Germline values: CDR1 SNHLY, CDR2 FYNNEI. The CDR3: CASRRSQVDETQYF. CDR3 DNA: TGTGCCAGCAGAAGATCACAGGTTGACGAGACCCAGTACTTC.